This T cell receptor (beta chain) is from a study of OX40 agonist ivuxolimab in advanced cancers. Turning to the study itself: Enrolled patients in dose escalation had cancers that were hepatocellular carcinoma, melanoma, renal cell or head and neck cancer.

Assay: immunoSEQ multiplex PCR; the TCRdb copy retains only in-frame clones and omits some. Seen here are about 68,000 clones, 84% observed once, and the top ten hold 1.5% to 2%. Germline V gene sequence: CDR1 LNHNV, CDR2 YYDKDF (reference sequence). Trimming shortened V by 5 bases and J by 7 bases, and 15 bases separated the two germline ends. The CDR3 sequence is 14 residues long. This TCR was recovered from an adult with an advanced solid tumor such as melanoma, head and neck, liver or kidney cancer. The sequencing used CD4+ or CD8+ T cells sorted from blood, collected in a trial of the OX40 agonist ivuxolimab. The V call is TRBV15, the J call TRBJ1-5; no clear D. The CDR3 reads CATSDPSAAQPQHF. The CDR3 bases are TGTGCCACCAGCGACCCATCGGCTGCGCAGCCCCAGCATTTT.